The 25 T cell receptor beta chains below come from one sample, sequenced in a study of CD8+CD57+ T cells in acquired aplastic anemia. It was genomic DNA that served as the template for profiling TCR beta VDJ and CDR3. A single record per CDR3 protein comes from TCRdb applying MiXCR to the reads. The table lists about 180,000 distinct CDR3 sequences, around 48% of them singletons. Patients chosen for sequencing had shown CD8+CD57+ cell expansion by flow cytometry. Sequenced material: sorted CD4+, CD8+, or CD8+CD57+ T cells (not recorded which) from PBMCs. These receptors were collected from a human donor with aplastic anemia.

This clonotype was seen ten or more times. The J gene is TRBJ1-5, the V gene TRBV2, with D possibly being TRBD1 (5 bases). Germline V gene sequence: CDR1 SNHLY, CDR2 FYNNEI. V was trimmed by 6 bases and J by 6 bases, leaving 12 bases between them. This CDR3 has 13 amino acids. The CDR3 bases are TGTGCCAGCAGACAGGAGACGGGTCAGCCCCAGCATTTT. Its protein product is CASRQETGQPQHF.

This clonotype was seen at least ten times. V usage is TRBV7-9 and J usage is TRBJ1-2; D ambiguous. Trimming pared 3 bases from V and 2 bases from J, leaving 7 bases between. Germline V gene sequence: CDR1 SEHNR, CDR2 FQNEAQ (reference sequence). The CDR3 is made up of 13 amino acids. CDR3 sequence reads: CASSFTENYGYTF. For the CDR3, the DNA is TGTGCCAGCAGCTTTACAGAGAACTATGGCTACACCTTC.

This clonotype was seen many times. CDR3 sequence reads: CASSLGRGAEKLFF. The CDR3 DNA sequence: TGTGCCAGCAGCTTGGGGCGGGGAGCAGAAAAACTGTTTTTT. This chain joins TRBV11-2 and TRBJ1-4; a possible D gene is TRBD1 (5 bases). CDR1 is SGHAT, CDR2 FQNNGV, per germline. With 3 bases removed from V and 8 bases from J, the gap between germline ends came to 13 bases. The CDR3 sequence is 14 residues long.

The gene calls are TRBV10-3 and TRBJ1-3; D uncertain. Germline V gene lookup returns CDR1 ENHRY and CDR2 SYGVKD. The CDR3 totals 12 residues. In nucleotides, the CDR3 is TGTGCAGCCAGCGGCGCTGGAAACACCATATATTTT. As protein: CAASGAGNTIYF.

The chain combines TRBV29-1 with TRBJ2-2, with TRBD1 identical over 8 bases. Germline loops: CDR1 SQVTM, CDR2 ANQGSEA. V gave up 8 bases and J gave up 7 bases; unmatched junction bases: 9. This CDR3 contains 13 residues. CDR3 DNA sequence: TGCAGCACCAGGACAGGGCGGGACGGGGAGCTGTTTTTT. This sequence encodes CSTRTGRDGELFF.

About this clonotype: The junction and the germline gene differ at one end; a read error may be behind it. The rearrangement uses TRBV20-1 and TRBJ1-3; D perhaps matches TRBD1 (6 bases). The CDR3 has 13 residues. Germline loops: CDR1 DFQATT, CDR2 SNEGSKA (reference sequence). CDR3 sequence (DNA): TGCAGTGGTAGACAGGCCTCTGGAAACACCATATATTTT. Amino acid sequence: CSGRQASGNTIYF.

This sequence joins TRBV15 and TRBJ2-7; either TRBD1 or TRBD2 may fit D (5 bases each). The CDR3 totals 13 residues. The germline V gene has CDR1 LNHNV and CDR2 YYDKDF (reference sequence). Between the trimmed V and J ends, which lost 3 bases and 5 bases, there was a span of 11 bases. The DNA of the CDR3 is TGTGCCACCAGCAGCGGGGACCGAGACGAGCAGTACTTC. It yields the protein CATSSGDRDEQYF.

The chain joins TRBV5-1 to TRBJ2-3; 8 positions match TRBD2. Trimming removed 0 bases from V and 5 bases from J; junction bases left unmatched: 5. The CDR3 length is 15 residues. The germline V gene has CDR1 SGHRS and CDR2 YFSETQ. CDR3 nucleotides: TGCGCCAGCAGCTTGGTAGCGGGACCTGAAGATACGCAGTATTTT. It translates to CASSLVAGPEDTQYF.

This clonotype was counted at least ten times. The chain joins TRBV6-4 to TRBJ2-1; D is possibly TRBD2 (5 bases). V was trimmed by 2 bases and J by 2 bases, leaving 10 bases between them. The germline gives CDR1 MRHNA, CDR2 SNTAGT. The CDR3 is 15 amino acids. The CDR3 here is CASSDGLRAYNEQFF. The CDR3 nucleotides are TGTGCCAGCAGTGACGGACTTCGAGCCTACAATGAGCAGTTCTTC.

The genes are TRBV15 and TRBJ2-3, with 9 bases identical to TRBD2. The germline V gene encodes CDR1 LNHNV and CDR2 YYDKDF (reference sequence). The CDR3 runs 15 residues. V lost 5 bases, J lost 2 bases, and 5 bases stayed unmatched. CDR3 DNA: TGTGCCACCAGCGTCGGCGGGGGGGCCACAGATACGCAGTATTTT. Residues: CATSVGGGATDTQYF. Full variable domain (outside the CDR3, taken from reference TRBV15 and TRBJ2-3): DAMVIQNPRYQVTQFGKPVTLSCSQTLNHNVMYWYQQKSSQAPKLLFHYYDKDFNNEADTPDNFQSRRPNTSFCFLDIRSPGLGDTAMYLCATSVGGGATDTQYFGPGTRLTVL.

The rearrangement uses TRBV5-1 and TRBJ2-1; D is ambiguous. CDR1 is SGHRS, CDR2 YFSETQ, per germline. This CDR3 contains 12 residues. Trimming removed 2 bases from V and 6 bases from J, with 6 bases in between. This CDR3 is CASSFGANEQFF. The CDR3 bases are TGCGCCAGCAGCTTCGGAGCCAATGAGCAGTTCTTC.

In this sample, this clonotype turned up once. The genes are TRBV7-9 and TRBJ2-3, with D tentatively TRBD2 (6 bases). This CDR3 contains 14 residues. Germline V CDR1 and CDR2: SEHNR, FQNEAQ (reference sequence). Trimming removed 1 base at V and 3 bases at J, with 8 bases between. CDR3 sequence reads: CASSLGGVTDTQYF. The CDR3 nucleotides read TGTGCCAGCAGCTTAGGGGGGGTGACAGATACGCAGTATTTT. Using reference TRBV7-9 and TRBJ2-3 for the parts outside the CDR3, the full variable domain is DTGVSQNPRHKITKRGQNVTFRCDPISEHNRLYWYRQTLGQGPEFLTYFQNEAQLEKSRLLSDRFSAERPKGSFSTLEIQRTEQGDSAMYLCASSLGGVTDTQYFGPGTRLTVL.

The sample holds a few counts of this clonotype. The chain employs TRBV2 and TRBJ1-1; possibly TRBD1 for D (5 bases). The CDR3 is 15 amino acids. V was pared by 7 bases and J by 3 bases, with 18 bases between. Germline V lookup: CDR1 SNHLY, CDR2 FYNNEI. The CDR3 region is CASKFTGGPDTEAFF. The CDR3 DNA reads TGTGCCAGCAAATTTACAGGCGGACCGGACACTGAAGCTTTCTTT. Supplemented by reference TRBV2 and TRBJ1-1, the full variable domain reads EPEVTQTPSHQVTQMGQEVILRCVPISNHLYFYWYRQILGQKVEFLVSFYNNEISEKSEIFDDQFSVERPDGSNFTLKIRSTKLEDSAMYFCASKFTGGPDTEAFFGQGTRLTVV.

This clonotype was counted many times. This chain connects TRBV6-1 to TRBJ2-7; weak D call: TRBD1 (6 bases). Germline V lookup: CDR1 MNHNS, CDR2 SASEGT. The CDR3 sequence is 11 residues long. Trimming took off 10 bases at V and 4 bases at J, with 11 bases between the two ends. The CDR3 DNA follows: TGTGCCACCGATGGACAGTACGAGCAGTACTTC. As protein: CATDGQYEQYF.

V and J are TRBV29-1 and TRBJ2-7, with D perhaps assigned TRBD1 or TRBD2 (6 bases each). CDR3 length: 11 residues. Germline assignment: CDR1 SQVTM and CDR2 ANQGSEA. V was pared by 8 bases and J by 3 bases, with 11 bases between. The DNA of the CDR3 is TGCAGCATTAAGGGGGGCTACGAGCAGTACTTC. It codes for CSIKGGYEQYF.

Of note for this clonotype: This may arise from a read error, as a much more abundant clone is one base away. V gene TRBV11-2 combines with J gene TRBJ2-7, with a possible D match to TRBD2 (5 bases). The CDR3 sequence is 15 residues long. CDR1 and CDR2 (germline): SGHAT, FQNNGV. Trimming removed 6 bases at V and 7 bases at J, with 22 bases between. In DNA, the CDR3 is TGTGCCAGCAGTTCAACCGCGACTTGGACGGGGGAGCAGTACTTC. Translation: CASSSTATWTGEQYF.

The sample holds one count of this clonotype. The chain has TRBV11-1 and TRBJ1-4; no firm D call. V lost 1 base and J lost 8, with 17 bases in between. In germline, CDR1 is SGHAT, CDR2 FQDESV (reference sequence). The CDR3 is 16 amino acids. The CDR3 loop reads CASSLGVELTTEKLFF. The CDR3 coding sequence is TGTGCCAGCAGCTTAGGAGTAGAGCTGACGACCGAAAAACTGTTTTTT.

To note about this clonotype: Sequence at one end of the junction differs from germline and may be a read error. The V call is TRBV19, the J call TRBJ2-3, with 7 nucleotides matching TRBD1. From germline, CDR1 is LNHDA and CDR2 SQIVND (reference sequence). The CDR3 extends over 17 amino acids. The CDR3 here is CAGSARHTGVSTDTQYF. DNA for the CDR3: TGTGCCGGTAGTGCGCGTCATACAGGGGTCAGCACAGATACGCAGTATTTT.

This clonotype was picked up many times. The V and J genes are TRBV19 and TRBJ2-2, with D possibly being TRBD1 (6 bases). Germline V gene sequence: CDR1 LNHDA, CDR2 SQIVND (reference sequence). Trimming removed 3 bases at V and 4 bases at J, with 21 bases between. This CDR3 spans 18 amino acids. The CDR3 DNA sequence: TGTGCCAGTAGTATCCCAGGGGCTGGTATGGTTTTCACCGGGGAGCTGTTTTTT. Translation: CASSIPGAGMVFTGELFF.

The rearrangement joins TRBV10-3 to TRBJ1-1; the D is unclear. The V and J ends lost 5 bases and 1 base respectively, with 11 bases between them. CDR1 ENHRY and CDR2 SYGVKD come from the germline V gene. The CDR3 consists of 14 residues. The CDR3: CAISPAVTNTEAFF. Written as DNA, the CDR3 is TGTGCCATCAGTCCCGCCGTAACGAACACTGAAGCTTTCTTT.

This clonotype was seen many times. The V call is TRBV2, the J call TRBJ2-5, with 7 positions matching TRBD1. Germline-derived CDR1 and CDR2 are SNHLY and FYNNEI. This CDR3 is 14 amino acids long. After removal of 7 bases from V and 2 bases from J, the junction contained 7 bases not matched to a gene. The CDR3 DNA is TGTGCCAGCACCCAGAGGGGACAGCAAGAGACCCAGTACTTC. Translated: CASTQRGQQETQYF. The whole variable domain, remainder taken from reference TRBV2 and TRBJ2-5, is EPEVTQTPSHQVTQMGQEVILRCVPISNHLYFYWYRQILGQKVEFLVSFYNNEISEKSEIFDDQFSVERPDGSNFTLKIRSTKLEDSAMYFCASTQRGQQETQYFGPGTRLLVL.

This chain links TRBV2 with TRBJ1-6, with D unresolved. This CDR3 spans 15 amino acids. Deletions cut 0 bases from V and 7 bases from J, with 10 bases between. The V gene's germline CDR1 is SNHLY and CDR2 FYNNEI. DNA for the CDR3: TGTGCCAGCAGTGAAGCAACCGGGGAAAATTCACCCCTCCACTTT. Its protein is CASSEATGENSPLHF.

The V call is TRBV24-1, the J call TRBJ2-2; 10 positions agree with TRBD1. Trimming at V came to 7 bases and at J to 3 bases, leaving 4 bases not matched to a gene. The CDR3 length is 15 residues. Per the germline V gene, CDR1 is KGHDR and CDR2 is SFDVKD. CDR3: CATRSGTGDTGELFF. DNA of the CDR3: TGTGCCACCAGATCCGGGACAGGGGACACCGGGGAGCTGTTTTTT.

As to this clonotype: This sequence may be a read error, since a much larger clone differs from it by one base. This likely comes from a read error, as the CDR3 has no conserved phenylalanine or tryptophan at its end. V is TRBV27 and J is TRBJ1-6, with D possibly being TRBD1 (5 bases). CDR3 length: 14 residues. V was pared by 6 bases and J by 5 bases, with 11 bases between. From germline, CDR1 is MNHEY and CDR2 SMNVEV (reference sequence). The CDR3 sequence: CASREGRDNSPLHL. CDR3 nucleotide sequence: TGTGCCAGCAGAGAGGGACGGGATAATTCACCCCTCCACCTT.

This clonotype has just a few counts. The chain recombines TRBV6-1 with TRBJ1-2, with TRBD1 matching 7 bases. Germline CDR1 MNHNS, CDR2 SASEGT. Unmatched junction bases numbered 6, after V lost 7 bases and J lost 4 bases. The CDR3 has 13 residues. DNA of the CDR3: TGTGCCAGCATGACAGGGCTTGGCTATGGCTACACCTTC. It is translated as CASMTGLGYGYTF.